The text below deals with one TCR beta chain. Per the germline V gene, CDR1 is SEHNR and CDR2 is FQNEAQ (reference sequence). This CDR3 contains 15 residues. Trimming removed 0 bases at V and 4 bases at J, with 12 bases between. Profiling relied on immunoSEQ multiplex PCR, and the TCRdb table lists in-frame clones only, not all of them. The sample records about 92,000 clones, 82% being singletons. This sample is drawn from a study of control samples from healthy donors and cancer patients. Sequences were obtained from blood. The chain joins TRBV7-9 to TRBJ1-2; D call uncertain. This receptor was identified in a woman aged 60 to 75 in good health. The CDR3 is CASSLASFTAYGYTF. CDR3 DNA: TGTGCCAGCAGCTTAGCCTCGTTTACCGCCTATGGCTACACCTTC.